This is a list of T cell receptor beta chains from one sample in a study of blood T cells in healthy people across ages. MiXCR, run by TCRdb on the 5' RACE reads, gives a single entry per CDR3 protein. The data contain roughly 2 million distinct CDR3 sequences, around half of them singletons. Sample: blood. The receptors stem from a woman aged 40 to 55 in good health. Each CDR3 is given with its conserved first and last residue. A D gene is named only where the DNA matches it firmly. Not every row has a clone size; where given, it reads once, few, many or a size class.

>TRBD1|TRBV5-1|.|TRBJ2-1
CASRTGDVDEQFF
TGCGCCAGCCGGACAGGGGACGTCGATGAGCAGTTCTTC
>TRBD1|TRBV7-2|.|TRBJ2-1
CASSPQGDVISGHYNEQFF
TGTGCCAGCAGTCCACAGGGGGATGTGATTAGTGGTCACTACAATGAGCAGTTCTTC
>.|TRBV29-1|many|TRBJ2-7
CSARQGGPYEQYF
TGCAGCGCTAGACAGGGAGGCCCCTACGAGCAGTACTTC
>.|TRBV4-3|few|TRBJ2-3
CASSQDWEDTQYF
TGCGCCAGCAGCCAAGACTGGGAAGATACGCAGTATTTT
>.|TRBV15|.|TRBJ2-5
CATSIQGWGTQYF
TGTGCCACCAGCATTCAGGGCTGGGGGACCCAGTACTTC
>TRBD2|TRBV24-1|.|TRBJ2-5
CATSDPGTSGAETQYF
TGTGCCACCAGTGACCCGGGGACTAGCGGGGCCGAGACCCAGTACTTC
>.|TRBV20-1|.|TRBJ2-7
CSARNLVDYEQYF
TGCAGTGCTAGAAACCTCGTAGATTACGAGCAGTACTTC
>TRBD2|TRBV29-1|.|TRBJ2-1
CSVRESYNEQFF
TGCAGCGTGCGGGAGTCCTACAATGAGCAGTTCTTC
>TRBD1|TRBV7-7|.|TRBJ2-5
CASSPTTGESETQYF
TGTGCTAGCAGTCCCACCACAGGGGAATCGGAGACCCAGTACTTC
>TRBD1|TRBV2|.|TRBJ1-1
CASSLTGARSTEAFF
TGTGCCAGCAGCCTGACAGGGGCGCGGAGCACTGAAGCTTTCTTT
>TRBD2|TRBV2|.|TRBJ2-1
CASSVERGYNEQFF
TGTGCCAGCAGTGTTGAGCGGGGATACAATGAGCAGTTCTTC
>.|TRBV4-2|few|TRBJ2-1
CASSQDWGLLDNEQFF
TGTGCCAGCAGCCAAGATTGGGGCCTTTTGGACAATGAGCAGTTCTTC
>TRBD2|TRBV7-2|.|TRBJ2-5
CVSSVGGLAGALETQYF
TGTGTCAGCAGCGTTGGGGGACTAGCGGGAGCTCTAGAGACCCAGTACTTC
>TRBD2|TRBV13|.|TRBJ2-3
CASNSGVSTDTQYF
TGTGCCAGCAACAGCGGGGTTAGCACAGATACGCAGTATTTT
>.|TRBV7-3|few|TRBJ2-5
CASSLSGTQGETQYF
TGTGCCAGCAGCTTGTCCGGGACCCAGGGAGAGACCCAGTACTTC
>.|TRBV19|few|TRBJ1-2
CASARNYGYTF
TGTGCCAGTGCAAGAAACTATGGCTACACCTTC
>TRBD1|TRBV7-3|.|TRBJ2-5
CASSPTDREETQHF
TGTGCCAGCAGCCCGACGGACAGGGAAGAGACCCAGCACTTC
>TRBD1|TRBV4-3|few|TRBJ1-2
CASSQGDRRTF
TGCGCCAGCAGCCAAGGGGACAGACGCACCTTC
>TRBD1|TRBV10-3|.|TRBJ2-1
CAISESWTGSYNEQFF
TGTGCCATCAGTGAGTCTTGGACAGGGTCCTACAATGAGCAGTTCTTC
>.|TRBV6-2/TRBV6-3|.|TRBJ2-5
CASSRGQLGGVGQETQYF
TGTGCCAGCAGTCGCGGACAGCTTGGCGGAGTAGGCCAAGAGACCCAGTACTTC
>TRBD2|TRBV5-1|few|TRBJ2-5
CASSFGERGAEETQYF
TGCGCCAGCAGCTTCGGTGAGCGGGGGGCAGAAGAGACCCAGTACTTC
>TRBD1|TRBV6-1|once|TRBJ1-2
CASSKAPTGVDYGYTF
TGTGCCAGCAGCAAGGCCCCTACAGGGGTCGACTATGGCTACACCTTC